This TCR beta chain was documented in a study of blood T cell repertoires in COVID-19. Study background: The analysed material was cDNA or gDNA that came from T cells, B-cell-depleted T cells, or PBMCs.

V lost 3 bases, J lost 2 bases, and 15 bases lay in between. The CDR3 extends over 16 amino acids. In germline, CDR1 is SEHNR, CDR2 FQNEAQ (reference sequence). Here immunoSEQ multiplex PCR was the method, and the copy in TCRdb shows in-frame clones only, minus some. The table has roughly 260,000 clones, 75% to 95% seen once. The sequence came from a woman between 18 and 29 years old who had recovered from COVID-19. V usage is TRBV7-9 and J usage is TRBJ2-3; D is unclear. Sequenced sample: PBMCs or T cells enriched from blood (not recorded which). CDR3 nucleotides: TGTGCCAGCAGCTTCGGTCATAACTGGGCCACAGATACGCAGTATTTT. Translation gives CASSFGHNWATDTQYF.